This TCR beta chain was recovered during a study of control samples from healthy donors and cancer patients. The germline V gene has CDR1 MDHEN and CDR2 SYDVKM. CDR3 length equals 14 residues. V gave up 8 bases and J gave up 6 bases; unmatched junction bases: 7. The protocol was immunoSEQ multiplex PCR, while the TCRdb copy is restricted to in-frame clones and leaves out a portion. The sample has 110,000 or so clones; about 86% are singletons. The sample comprised blood. The origin of this receptor is a young man in good health. The chain links TRBV28 to TRBJ1-5; TRBD1 aligns across 10 bases. The CDR3 loop is CASSYGQGVQPQHF. DNA of the CDR3: TGTGCCAGCTCTTATGGACAGGGGGTTCAGCCCCAGCATTTT.